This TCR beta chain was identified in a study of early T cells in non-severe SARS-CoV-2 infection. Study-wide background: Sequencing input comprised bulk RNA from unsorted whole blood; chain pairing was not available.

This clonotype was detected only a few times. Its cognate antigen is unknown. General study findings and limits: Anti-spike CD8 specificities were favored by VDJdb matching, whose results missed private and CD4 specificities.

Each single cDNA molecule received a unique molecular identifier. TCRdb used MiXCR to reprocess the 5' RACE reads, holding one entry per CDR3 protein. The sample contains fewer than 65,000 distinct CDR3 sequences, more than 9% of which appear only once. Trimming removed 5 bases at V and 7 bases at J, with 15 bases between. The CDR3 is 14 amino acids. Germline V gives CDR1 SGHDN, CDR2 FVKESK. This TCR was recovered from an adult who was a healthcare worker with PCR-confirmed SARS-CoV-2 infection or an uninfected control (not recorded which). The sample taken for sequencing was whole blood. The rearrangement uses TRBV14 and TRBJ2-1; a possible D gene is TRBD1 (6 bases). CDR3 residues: CASSARPRGNEQFF. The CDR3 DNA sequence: TGTGCCAGCAGCGCACGCCCCAGGGGTAATGAGCAGTTCTTC.